Detailed here is one T cell receptor beta chain. What it recognizes is unknown. This could be a read error, since a much larger clone is one nucleotide away. The sample comes from a study of blood T cells in healthy people across ages. Findings and caveats of the study: The study found TCR beta diversity correlated strongly with naive T cell percentage.

In germline, CDR1 is SQVTM, CDR2 ANQGSEA. This CDR3 is built from 14 residues. A second PCR, run for roughly 7 to 11 cycles, used a sample-barcoded 5' primer plus a J-beta primer mix. In TCRdb, the 5' RACE reads were re-called with MiXCR into one record per CDR3 protein. The table records about 1.4 million distinct CDR3 sequences, approximately 59% of them present only once. V usage is TRBV29-1 and J usage is TRBJ2-1; D is perhaps TRBD2 (6 bases). The tail of the sequence fits TRBJ2-7 better, so the J call may be wrong. This clonotype was obtained from a man in his late teens or twenties in good health. Source material: blood. CDR3 DNA: TGCAGCGTTTCGGGGGAGGCCACCTACAATGAGCAGTACTTC. Amino acids: CSVSGEATYNEQYF.